One sample yielded the 17 T cell receptor beta chains listed below, sequenced in a study of beta chain features in type 1 diabetes. Reverse transcription of all isolated RNA meant that expressed TCRB transcripts were sequenced. Assay used: immunoSEQ multiplex PCR; TCRdb lists only in-frame clones, some missing. The repertoire has roughly 350,000 clones, 11% of them found once; the top ten carry 0.015%. The sample consisted of naive CD4+ T cells from blood. The receptors derive from a woman aged 25 to 39 in good health.

The chain combines TRBV5-1 with TRBJ2-1; weak D call: TRBD2 (5 bases). The V gene lost 1 base and the J gene lost 7 bases, with 15 bases spanning the gap. This CDR3 is built from 15 residues. The germline V gene has CDR1 SGHRS and CDR2 YFSETQ. Here the CDR3 DNA reads TGCGCCAGCAGCTTGTTTCCAGGTACGGGGAATGAGCAGTTCTTC. Protein sequence: CASSLFPGTGNEQFF. Variable domain in full (rest from reference TRBV5-1 and TRBJ2-1): KAGVTQTPRYLIKTRGQQVTLSCSPISGHRSVSWYQQTPGQGLQFLFEYFSETQRNKGNFPGRFSGRQFSNSRSEMNVSTLELGDSALYLCASSLFPGTGNEQFFGPGTRLTVL.

In its sample, this clone was seen a few times. The V gene is TRBV28, the J gene TRBJ1-2; 8 nucleotides line up with TRBD1. CDR3 size: 15 residues. The V gene's germline CDR1 is MDHEN and CDR2 SYDVKM. V trimming: 4 bases; J trimming: 2 bases; junction bases outside the gene matches: 6. CDR3 region: CASSSHGTGNYGYTF. In DNA, the CDR3 is TGTGCCAGCAGTTCTCACGGGACAGGCAACTATGGCTACACCTTC.

The chain employs TRBV18 and TRBJ2-5; 7 nucleotides align to TRBD2. Germline V gene data show CDR1 as KGHSH and CDR2 as LQKENI. CDR3 length: 16 amino acids. V trimming: 3 bases; J trimming: 0 bases; junction bases outside the gene matches: 7. The CDR3 nucleotides read TGTGCCAGCTCACCTCCGGGAGCGGGATACCAAGAGACCCAGTACTTC. This encodes CASSPPGAGYQETQYF.

The V call is TRBV7-8, the J call TRBJ2-7, with 8 bases that match TRBD2. This CDR3 region has 16 residues. Germline V gives CDR1 SGHVS, CDR2 FQNEAQ. The V and J ends lost 1 base and 0 bases, in that order; junction bases with no gene match: 5. The CDR3 reads CASSLGIAGSSYEQYF. CDR3 DNA: TGTGCCAGCAGCTTAGGAATAGCGGGGAGCTCCTACGAGCAGTACTTC.

The chain uses TRBV4-3 and TRBJ1-4, with D possibly TRBD1 on 5 matching bases. The V end was cut by 3 bases, the J end by 12 bases, with 14 bases between. From germline, CDR1 is LGHNA and CDR2 YSLEER. The CDR3 consists of 13 residues. CDR3 protein: CASSQERRGQLFF. The CDR3 DNA is TGCGCCAGCAGCCAGGAGCGTAGGGGTCAACTGTTTTTT.

The chain carries TRBV4-3 and TRBJ2-5, with a tentative D call TRBD1 (6 bases). The V and J ends lost 3 bases and 5 bases respectively, with 16 bases between them. The CDR3 is 15 residues long. In germline, CDR1 is LGHNA, CDR2 YSLEER. CDR3 nucleotide sequence: TGCGCCAGCAGCCAGAATCCAGGGGCAGGCGAGACCCAGTACTTC. The encoded protein is CASSQNPGAGETQYF.

In its sample, this clone was seen a few times. V gene TRBV29-1 combines with J gene TRBJ2-3; no clear D gene. The V gene's germline CDR1 is SQVTM and CDR2 ANQGSEA. The germline V and J ends were trimmed by 8 bases and 3 bases, with 12 bases remaining between them. The CDR3 length is 12 residues. CDR3 in amino acids: CSQRTGTDTQYF. CDR3 bases: TGCAGCCAGCGAACGGGTACAGATACGCAGTATTTT.

The chain employs TRBV28 and TRBJ2-1; 9 nucleotides line up with TRBD2. This CDR3 has 16 amino acids. Germline CDR1 is MDHEN and CDR2 is SYDVKM. Trimming took 2 bases from V and 2 from J; bases not matched to a gene: 4. In DNA, the CDR3 is TGTGCCAGCAGTTTAGCATTAGCGGGAGCCTACAATGAGCAGTTCTTC. This encodes CASSLALAGAYNEQFF.

As concerns this clone: The same CDR3 also results from other DNA sequences found in this sample. This sequence joins TRBV29-1 and TRBJ2-5, with D possibly being TRBD2 (6 bases). V shed 4 bases and J shed 1 base, with 10 bases lying between them. Germline V lookup: CDR1 SQVTM, CDR2 ANQGSEA. The CDR3 contains 13 residues. DNA of the CDR3: TGCAGCGTTGTCGGGAGCTCCCAAGAGACCCAGTACTTC. Protein: CSVVGSSQETQYF.

Concerning this clone itself: This sample includes further DNA sequences coding for the same CDR3. V gene TRBV7-2 combines with J gene TRBJ2-5; 8 positions agree with TRBD1. V gave up 1 base and J gave up 4 bases; unmatched junction bases: 5. In germline, CDR1 is SGHTA, CDR2 FQGNSA. This CDR3 spans 15 amino acids. CDR3 amino acids: CASSLVAGGGETQYF. The CDR3 nucleotides read TGTGCCAGCAGCTTAGTTGCAGGGGGCGGAGAGACCCAGTACTTC.

This sequence joins TRBV7-9 and TRBJ1-1; D gene ambiguous. Trimming pared 3 bases from V and 0 bases from J, leaving 8 bases between. CDR1 is SEHNR, CDR2 FQNEAQ, per germline (reference sequence). CDR3 length: 14 amino acids. The CDR3 region is CASSLLTMNTEAFF. The CDR3 nucleotides are TGTGCCAGCAGCTTGCTGACTATGAACACTGAAGCTTTCTTT.

V and J are TRBV30 and TRBJ2-5; 10 bases map to TRBD2. The length of the CDR3 is 16 residues. Germline trimming cut 1 base from V and 2 bases from J; bases unmatched to any gene: 7. Germline CDR1 is GTSNPN and CDR2 is SVGIG (reference sequence). CDR3 sequence: CAWSGLEAGGQETQYF. The CDR3 DNA is TGTGCCTGGAGTGGATTGGAAGCGGGAGGGCAAGAGACCCAGTACTTC.

The chain is built from TRBV9 and TRBJ2-7, with D perhaps TRBD2 (6 bases). Germline V gene sequence: CDR1 SGDLS, CDR2 YYNGEE. This CDR3 spans 15 amino acids. V dropped 0 bases and J dropped 0 bases, with 10 bases sitting between them. CDR3 DNA: TGTGCCAGCAGCGTAGAACCCGGGAGCTCCTACGAGCAGTACTTC. It yields the protein CASSVEPGSSYEQYF. The full variable domain, in which reference TRBV9 and TRBJ2-7 provide the parts outside the CDR3, is DSGVTQTPKHLITATGQRVTLRCSPRSGDLSVYWYQQSLDQGLQFLIQYYNGEERAKGNILERFSAQQFPDLHSELNLSSLELGDSALYFCASSVEPGSSYEQYFGPGTRLTVT.

The CDR3 is CASNRGTANEKLFF. CDR3 nucleotide sequence: TGTGCCAGCAACCGCGGGACTGCTAATGAAAAACTGTTTTTT. The chain has TRBV7-8 and TRBJ1-4; D possibly corresponds to TRBD1 (5 bases). Germline V gives CDR1 SGHVS, CDR2 FQNEAQ. Trimming removed 7 bases from V and 3 bases from J, with 12 bases in between. CDR3 length: 14 amino acids.

The CDR3 loop is CASSYSRQGLGYTF. CDR3 nucleotides: TGTGCCAGCAGTTACTCGAGGCAGGGGCTGGGCTACACCTTC. The genes are TRBV6-5 and TRBJ1-2, with D possibly matching TRBD1 (6 bases). The germline V and J ends were trimmed by 0 bases and 8 bases, with 13 bases remaining between them. Germline CDR1 reads MNHEY; CDR2 reads SVGAGI. CDR3 size: 14 residues.

This clone was seen more than once but under ten times. V usage is TRBV4-2 and J usage is TRBJ2-7; no clear D. The germline CDR1 and CDR2 sequences are LGHNA and YNFKEQ. The ends were cut back, 2 bases at V and 4 bases at J, with 9 bases in the middle. The CDR3 has 13 residues. DNA of the CDR3: TGTGCCAGCAGCCAACACAGTTCATACGAGCAGTACTTC. Encoded protein: CASSQHSSYEQYF.

This clone was found a few times. The V and J genes are TRBV2 and TRBJ2-2, with 9 bases that match TRBD2. CDR1 SNHLY and CDR2 FYNNEI come from the germline V gene. The trim removed 7 bases at V and 5 bases at J, leaving 8 bases unmatched. This CDR3 is built from 15 residues. CDR3 in amino acids: CASKLVTSGTGELFF. CDR3 nucleotide sequence: TGTGCCAGCAAATTGGTGACTAGCGGTACCGGGGAGCTGTTTTTT.